The count of the clone carrying this TCR beta chain is one. This record comes from a study of blood T cell repertoires in COVID-19. In the study overall: Whether acute or convalescent, the COVID-19 samples came from the United States, Italy and Spain. Nucleic acid was either cDNA or gDNA, and it came from T cells, B-cell-depleted T cells, or PBMCs.

How the authors handled the data: Estimates of nucleated cell counts were drawn from the amplification of reference gene primers. Method: immunoSEQ multiplex PCR; TCRdb's copy keeps in-frame clones and lacks some. V, J and clone size were drawn from that table, and D and trimming were deduced from the DNA. Among about 50,000 clones listed, around 86% were seen once. The V gene lost 0 bases and the J gene lost 6 bases, with 19 bases spanning the gap. The CDR3 has 17 amino acids. Germline CDR1 reads SGHKS; CDR2 reads YYEKEE (reference sequence). The receptor was derived from a man aged 50 or older with active COVID-19. Sequencing input: peripheral blood. The rearrangement links TRBV5-5 to TRBJ1-3; tentative D call: TRBD1 (6 bases). The CDR3 sequence: CASSLGPDTGRLNTIYF. As DNA, the CDR3 is TGTGCCAGCAGCTTGGGGCCCGATACAGGGCGCTTAAACACCATATATTTT.